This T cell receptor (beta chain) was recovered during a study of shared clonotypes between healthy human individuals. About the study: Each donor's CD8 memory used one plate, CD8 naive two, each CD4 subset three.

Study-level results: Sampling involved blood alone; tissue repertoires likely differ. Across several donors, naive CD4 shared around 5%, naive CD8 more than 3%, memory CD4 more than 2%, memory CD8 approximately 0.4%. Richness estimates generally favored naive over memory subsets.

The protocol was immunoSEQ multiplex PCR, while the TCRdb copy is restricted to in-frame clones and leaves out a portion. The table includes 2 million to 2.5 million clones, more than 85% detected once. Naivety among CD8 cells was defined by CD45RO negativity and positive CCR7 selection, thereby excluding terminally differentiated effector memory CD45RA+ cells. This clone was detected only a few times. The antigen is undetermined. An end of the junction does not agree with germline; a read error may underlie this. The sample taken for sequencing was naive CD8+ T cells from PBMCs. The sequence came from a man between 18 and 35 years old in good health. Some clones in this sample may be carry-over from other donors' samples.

CDR3 amino acids: CASSPPLGQGSDF. The CDR3 nucleotides are TGTGCCAGCAGTCCACCGTTGGGACAGGGTTCGGACTTC. This chain connects TRBV28 to TRBJ2-7; 9 bases match TRBD1. Per germline, CDR1 MDHEN and CDR2 SYDVKM. The CDR3 has 13 residues.